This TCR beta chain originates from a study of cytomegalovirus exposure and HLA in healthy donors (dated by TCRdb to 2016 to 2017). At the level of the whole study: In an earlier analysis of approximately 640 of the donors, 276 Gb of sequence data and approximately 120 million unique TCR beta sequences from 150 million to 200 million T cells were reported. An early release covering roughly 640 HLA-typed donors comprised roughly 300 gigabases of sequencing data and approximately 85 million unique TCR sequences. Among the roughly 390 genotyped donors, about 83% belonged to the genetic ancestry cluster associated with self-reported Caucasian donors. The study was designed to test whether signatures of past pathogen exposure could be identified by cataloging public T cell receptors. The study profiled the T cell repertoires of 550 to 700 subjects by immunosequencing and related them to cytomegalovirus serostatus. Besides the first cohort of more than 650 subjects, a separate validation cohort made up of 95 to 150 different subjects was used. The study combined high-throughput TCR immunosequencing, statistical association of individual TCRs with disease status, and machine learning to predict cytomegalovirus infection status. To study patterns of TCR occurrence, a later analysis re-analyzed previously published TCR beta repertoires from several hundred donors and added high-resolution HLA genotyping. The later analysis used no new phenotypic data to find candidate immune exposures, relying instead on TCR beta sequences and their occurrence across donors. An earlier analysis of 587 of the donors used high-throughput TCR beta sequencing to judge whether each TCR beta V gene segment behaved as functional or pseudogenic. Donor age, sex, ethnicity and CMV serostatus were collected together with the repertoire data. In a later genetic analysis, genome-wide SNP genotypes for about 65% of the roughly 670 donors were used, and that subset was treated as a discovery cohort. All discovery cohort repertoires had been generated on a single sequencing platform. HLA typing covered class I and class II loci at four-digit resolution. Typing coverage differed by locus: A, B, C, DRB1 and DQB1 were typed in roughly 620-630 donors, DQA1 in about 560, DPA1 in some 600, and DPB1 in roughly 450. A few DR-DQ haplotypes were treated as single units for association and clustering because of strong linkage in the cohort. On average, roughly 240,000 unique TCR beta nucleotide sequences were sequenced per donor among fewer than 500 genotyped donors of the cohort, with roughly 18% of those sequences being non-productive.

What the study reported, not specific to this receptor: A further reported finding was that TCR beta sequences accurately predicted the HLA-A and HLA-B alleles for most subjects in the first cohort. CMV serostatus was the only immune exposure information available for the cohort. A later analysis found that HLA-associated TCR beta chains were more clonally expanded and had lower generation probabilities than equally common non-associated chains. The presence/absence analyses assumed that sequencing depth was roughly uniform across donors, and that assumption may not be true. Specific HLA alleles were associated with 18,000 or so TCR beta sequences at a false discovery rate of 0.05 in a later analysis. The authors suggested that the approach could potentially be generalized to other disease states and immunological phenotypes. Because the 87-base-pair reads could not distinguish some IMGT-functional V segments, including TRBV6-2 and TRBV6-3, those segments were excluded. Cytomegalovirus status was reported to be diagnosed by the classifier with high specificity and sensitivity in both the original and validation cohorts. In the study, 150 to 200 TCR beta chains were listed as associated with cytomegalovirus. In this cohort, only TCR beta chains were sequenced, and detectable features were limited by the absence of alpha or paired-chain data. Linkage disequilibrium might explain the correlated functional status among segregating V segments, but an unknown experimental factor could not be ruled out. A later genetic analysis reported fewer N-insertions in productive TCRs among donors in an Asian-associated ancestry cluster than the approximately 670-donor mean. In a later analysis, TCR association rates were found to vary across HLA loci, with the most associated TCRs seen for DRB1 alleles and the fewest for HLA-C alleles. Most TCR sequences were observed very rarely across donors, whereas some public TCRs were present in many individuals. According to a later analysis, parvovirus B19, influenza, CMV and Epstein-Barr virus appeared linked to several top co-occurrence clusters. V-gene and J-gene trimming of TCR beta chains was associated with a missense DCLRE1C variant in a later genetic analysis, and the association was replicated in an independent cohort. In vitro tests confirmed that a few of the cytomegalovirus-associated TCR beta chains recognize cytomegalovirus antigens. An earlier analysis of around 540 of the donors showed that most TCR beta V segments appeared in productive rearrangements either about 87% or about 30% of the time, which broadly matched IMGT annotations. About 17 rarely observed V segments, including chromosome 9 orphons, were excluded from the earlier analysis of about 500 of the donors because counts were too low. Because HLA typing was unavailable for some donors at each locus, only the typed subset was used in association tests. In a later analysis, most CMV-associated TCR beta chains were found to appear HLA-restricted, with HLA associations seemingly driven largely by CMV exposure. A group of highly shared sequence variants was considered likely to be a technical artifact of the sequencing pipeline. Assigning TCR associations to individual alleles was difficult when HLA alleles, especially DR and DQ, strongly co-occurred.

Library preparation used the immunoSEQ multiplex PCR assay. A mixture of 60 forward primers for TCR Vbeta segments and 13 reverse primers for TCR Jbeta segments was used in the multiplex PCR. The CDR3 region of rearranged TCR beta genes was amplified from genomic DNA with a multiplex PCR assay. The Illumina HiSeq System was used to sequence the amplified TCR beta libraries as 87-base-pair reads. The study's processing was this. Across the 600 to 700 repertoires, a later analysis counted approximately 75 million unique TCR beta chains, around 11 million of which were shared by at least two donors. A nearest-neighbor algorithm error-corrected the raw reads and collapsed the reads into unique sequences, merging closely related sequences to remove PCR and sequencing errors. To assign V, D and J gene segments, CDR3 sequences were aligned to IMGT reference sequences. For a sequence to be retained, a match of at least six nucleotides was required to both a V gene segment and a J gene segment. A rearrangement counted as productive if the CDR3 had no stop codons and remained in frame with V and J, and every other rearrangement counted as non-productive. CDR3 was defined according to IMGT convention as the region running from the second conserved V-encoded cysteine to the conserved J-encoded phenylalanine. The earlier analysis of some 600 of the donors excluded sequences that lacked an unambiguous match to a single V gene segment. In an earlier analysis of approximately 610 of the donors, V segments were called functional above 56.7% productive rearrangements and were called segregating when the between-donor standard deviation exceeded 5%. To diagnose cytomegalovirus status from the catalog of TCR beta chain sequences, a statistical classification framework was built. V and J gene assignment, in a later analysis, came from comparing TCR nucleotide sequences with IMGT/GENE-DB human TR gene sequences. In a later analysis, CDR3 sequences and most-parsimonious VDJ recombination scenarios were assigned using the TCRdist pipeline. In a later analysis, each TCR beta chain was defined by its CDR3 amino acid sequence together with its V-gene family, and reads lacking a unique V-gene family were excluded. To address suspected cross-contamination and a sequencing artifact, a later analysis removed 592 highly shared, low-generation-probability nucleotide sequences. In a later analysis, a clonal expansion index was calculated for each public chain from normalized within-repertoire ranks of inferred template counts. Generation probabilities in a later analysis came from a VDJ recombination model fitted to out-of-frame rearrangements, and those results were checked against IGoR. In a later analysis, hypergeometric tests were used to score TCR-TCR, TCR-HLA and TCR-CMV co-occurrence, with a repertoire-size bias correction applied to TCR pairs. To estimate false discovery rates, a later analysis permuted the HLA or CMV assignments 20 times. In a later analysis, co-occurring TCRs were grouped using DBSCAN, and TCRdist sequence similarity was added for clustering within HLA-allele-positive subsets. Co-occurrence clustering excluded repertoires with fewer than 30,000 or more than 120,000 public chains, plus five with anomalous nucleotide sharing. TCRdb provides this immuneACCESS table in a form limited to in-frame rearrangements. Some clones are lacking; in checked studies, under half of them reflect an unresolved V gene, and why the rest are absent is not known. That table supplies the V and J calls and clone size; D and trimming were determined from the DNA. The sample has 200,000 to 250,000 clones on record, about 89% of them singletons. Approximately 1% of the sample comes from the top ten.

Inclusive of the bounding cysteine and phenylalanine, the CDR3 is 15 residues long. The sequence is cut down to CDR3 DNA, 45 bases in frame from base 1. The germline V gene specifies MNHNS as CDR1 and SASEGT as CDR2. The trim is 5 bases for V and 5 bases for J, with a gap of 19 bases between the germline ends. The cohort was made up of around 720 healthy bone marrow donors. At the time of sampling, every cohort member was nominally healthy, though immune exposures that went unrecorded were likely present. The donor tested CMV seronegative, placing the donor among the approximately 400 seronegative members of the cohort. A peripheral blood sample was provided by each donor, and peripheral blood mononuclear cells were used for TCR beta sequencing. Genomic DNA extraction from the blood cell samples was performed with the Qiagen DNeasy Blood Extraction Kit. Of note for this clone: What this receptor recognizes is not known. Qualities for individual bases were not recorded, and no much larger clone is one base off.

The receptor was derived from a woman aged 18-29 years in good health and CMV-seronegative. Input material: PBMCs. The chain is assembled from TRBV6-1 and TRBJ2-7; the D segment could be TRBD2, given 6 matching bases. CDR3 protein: CASSLGPEGSNEQYF. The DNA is TGTGCCAGCAGTCTTGGTCCGGAGGGGAGCAACGAGCAGTACTTC.